The 16 T cell receptor beta chains below were found in one sample sequenced in a study of control samples from healthy donors and cancer patients. Sequencing used immunoSEQ multiplex PCR; TCRdb keeps in-frame clones, though not all of them. The table includes 100,000 to 150,000 clones, around 93% detected once. The specimen sequenced was blood. Every receptor here comes from a man in his late teens or twenties in good health.

The chain links TRBV6-4 to TRBJ1-2, with D possibly TRBD1 on 5 matching bases. CDR1 is MRHNA, CDR2 SNTAGT, per germline. The CDR3 extends over 14 amino acids. V lost 3 bases, J lost 7 bases, and 15 bases lay in between. DNA of the CDR3: TGTGCCAGCAGTGATAGCCCGTACCAGGGTGGCTACACCTTC. The encoded protein is CASSDSPYQGGYTF.

The J gene is TRBJ1-1, the V gene TRBV10-3; D is unresolved. The V end lost 7 bases, the J end lost 1 base, and 10 bases lay between the germline ends. Germline V gives CDR1 ENHRY, CDR2 SYGVKD. CDR3 length: 13 amino acids. For the CDR3, the DNA is TGTGCCATCACTGGGCCGGGGAACACTGAAGCTTTCTTT. Encoded protein: CAITGPGNTEAFF.

The chain links TRBV6-4 to TRBJ2-1; tentatively, D is TRBD2 (5 bases). Looked up from germline, CDR1 is MRHNA and CDR2 is SNTAGT. V lost 6 bases, J lost 0 bases, and 12 bases lay in between. The CDR3 runs 15 residues. The CDR3 DNA is TGTGCCAGCAGCCAAAGAGCGGACTCCTACAATGAGCAGTTCTTC. Amino acids: CASSQRADSYNEQFF.

V is TRBV19 and J is TRBJ1-1; D is uncertain. Germline CDR1 is LNHDA and CDR2 is SQIVND (reference sequence). CDR3 length: 15 residues. The germline V and J ends were trimmed by 3 bases and 1 base, with 12 bases remaining between them. CDR3 sequence reads: CASSILGRENTEAFF. The CDR3 nucleotides read TGTGCCAGTAGTATCCTAGGACGGGAGAACACTGAAGCTTTCTTT.

The chain has TRBV5-1 and TRBJ1-1; 7 bases fit TRBD1. V was pared by 7 bases and J by 1 base, with 1 base of the junction left unmatched. Germline CDR1 is SGHRS and CDR2 is YFSETQ. The CDR3 spans 12 residues. The CDR3 DNA follows: TGCGCCAGCCGGACAGGGAACACTGAAGCTTTCTTT. Translating gives CASRTGNTEAFF.

This clone is a singleton in its sample. The chain uses TRBV10-3 and TRBJ2-3; 11 nucleotides agree with TRBD2. Losses at the gene ends were 6 bases for V and 1 base for J; bases not matched to a gene: 6. Germline CDR1 is ENHRY and CDR2 is SYGVKD. CDR3 length: 16 residues. CDR3: CAISFLAGGRTDTQYF. CDR3 coding DNA: TGTGCCATCAGCTTCCTAGCGGGGGGCCGCACAGATACGCAGTATTTT.

The chain carries TRBV2 and TRBJ1-2, with 9 bases fitting TRBD1. The CDR3 extends over 15 amino acids. J lost 4 bases, V lost 2 bases, and 5 bases had no gene match. Germline lookup yields CDR1 SNHLY and CDR2 FYNNEI. CDR3 bases: TGTGCCAGCAGTGAAAGTAGGACAGGGGTCTATGGCTACACCTTC. Amino acid sequence: CASSESRTGVYGYTF.

The V call is TRBV14, the J call TRBJ1-6; 9 bases are a match to TRBD1. Germline lookup yields CDR1 SGHDN and CDR2 FVKESK. Losses at the gene ends were 4 bases for V and 10 bases for J; bases not matched to a gene: 5. The CDR3 has 14 residues. The chain's CDR3 is CASSLDRGGSPLHF. The CDR3 DNA reads as TGTGCCAGCAGCCTGGACAGGGGCGGCTCACCCCTCCACTTT.

This chain joins TRBV29-1 and TRBJ2-2; D gene uncertain. The CDR3 is 12 residues long. Trimming pared 4 bases from V and 1 base from J, leaving 4 bases between. CDR1 and CDR2 from the germline V gene are SQVTM and ANQGSEA. CDR3 region: CSVGQNTGELFF. DNA for the CDR3: TGCAGCGTTGGACAGAACACCGGGGAGCTGTTTTTT.

This clone was counted many times. V gene TRBV7-2 combines with J gene TRBJ2-1; tentative D call: TRBD1 (6 bases). The length of the CDR3 is 13 residues. Germline CDR1 is SGHTA and CDR2 is FQGNSA. V dropped 7 bases and J dropped 4 bases, with 11 bases sitting between them. CDR3 loop: CASMGAVYNEQFF. CDR3 coding DNA: TGTGCCAGCATGGGGGCGGTGTACAATGAGCAGTTCTTC.

The chain joins TRBV5-1 to TRBJ2-7; TRBD1 matches 10 bases. Germline CDR1 and CDR2: SGHRS and YFSETQ. The V segment lost 1 base and the J segment 5 bases; nucleotides outside the gene matches: 6. The CDR3 runs to 15 residues. The CDR3 loop is CASSLRTGGKDEQYF. The CDR3 coding sequence is TGCGCCAGCAGCTTGCGGACAGGGGGGAAGGACGAGCAGTACTTC.

J is TRBJ1-1 and V is TRBV5-1, with D unresolved. CDR3 length equals 14 residues. Germline CDR1 SGHRS, CDR2 YFSETQ. Trimming removed 0 bases from V and 8 bases from J, with 14 bases in between. CDR3 sequence: CASSLDGWRGEAFF. The DNA for the CDR3 is TGCGCCAGCAGCTTGGACGGCTGGAGAGGAGAAGCTTTCTTT.

The gene calls are TRBV18 and TRBJ1-1, with D unclear. Trimming removed 6 bases at V and 1 base at J, with 12 bases between. CDR1 KGHSH and CDR2 LQKENI come from the germline V gene. The CDR3 covers 14 residues. This chain's CDR3 is CASSLNKGNTEAFF. The CDR3 DNA follows: TGTGCCAGCTCCCTCAATAAAGGGAACACTGAAGCTTTCTTT.

The chain links TRBV7-3 to TRBJ1-1; D unclear. Germline assignment: CDR1 SGHTA and CDR2 FQGTGA. The length of the CDR3 is 13 residues. V gave up 5 bases and J gave up 3 bases, with 10 bases separating them. The CDR3 bases are TGTGCCAGCAGCAAAAACAGAGACACTGAAGCTTTCTTT. Encoded protein: CASSKNRDTEAFF. Combining the CDR3 with reference TRBV7-3 and TRBJ1-1 gives the whole variable domain GAGVSQTPSNKVTEKGKYVELRCDPISGHTALYWYRQSLGQGPEFLIYFQGTGAADDSGLPNDRFFAVRPEGSVSTLKIQRTERGDSAVYLCASSKNRDTEAFFGQGTRLTVV.

This clone was counted only a few times. The V and J genes are TRBV27 and TRBJ1-5; maybe TRBD1 (6 bases). V lost 5 bases to trimming and J lost 7 bases, with 15 bases between them. Germline CDR1 MNHEY, CDR2 SMNVEV (reference sequence). The CDR3 is 14 residues long. In nucleotides, the CDR3 is TGTGCCAGCAGTCGTCGGGGGGCAGGACAGCCCCAGCATTTT. Protein sequence: CASSRRGAGQPQHF.

The V and J genes are TRBV7-9 and TRBJ1-5, with D uncertain. CDR3 length: 13 residues. Germline CDR1 reads SEHNR; CDR2 reads FQNEAQ (reference sequence). V was clipped by 4 bases and J by 1 base, with 5 bases between them. CDR3 nucleotide sequence: TGTGCCAGCAGCTCGGAAAGCAATCAGCCCCAGCATTTT. Its translation: CASSSESNQPQHF.